Given below is one T cell receptor (beta chain) in context. These data belong to a study of blood T cell repertoires in COVID-19. Study in general: Specimens from acute and convalescent COVID-19 originated in the United States, Italy and Spain. PBMCs, B-cell-depleted T cells, or T cells provided the cDNA or gDNA that made up the material.

The authors' processing: Scientists estimated how many nucleated cells there were by amplifying reference gene primers. TCRdb's copy holds only in-frame clones and misses some; the assay was immunoSEQ multiplex PCR. Clone size and V and J calls were adopted from that table, with D and trimming inferred from the DNA. Of over 200,000 clones listed, around 80% are singletons. The sample consisted of peripheral blood. The sequence was obtained from a woman in her forties with acute or convalescent COVID-19.

The DNA for the CDR3 is TGCGCCAGCAGCTTACCGACTAGCACAGATACGCAGTATTTT. This sequence encodes CASSLPTSTDTQYF. This sequence joins TRBV5-1 and TRBJ2-3; D is uncertain. The CDR3 length is 14 residues. Germline V gene data show CDR1 as SGHRS and CDR2 as YFSETQ. With 2 bases removed from V and 0 bases from J, the gap between germline ends came to 7 bases.